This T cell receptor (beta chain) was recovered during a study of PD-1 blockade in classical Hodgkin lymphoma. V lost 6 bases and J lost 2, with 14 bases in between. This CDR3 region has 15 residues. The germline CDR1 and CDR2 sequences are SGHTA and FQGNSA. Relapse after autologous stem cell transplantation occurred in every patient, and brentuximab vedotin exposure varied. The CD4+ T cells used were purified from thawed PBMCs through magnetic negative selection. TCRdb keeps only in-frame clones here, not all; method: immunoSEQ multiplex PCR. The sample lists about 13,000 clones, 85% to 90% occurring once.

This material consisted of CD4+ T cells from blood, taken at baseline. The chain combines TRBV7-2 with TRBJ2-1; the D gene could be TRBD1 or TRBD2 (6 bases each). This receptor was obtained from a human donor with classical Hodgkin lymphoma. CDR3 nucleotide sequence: TGTGCCAGCAGTCCCACGGGGGCGGCCTACAATGAGCAGTTCTTC. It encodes CASSPTGAAYNEQFF.